The 23 T cell receptor beta chains below were found in one sample sequenced in a study of spatial heterogeneity in lung cancer. TCRdb reprocessed the 5' RACE reads with MiXCR, giving one entry per CDR3 protein. The top ten hold about 26% of the sample, which has some 11,000 distinct CDR3 sequences, about 6.5% seen once. Documented time point: sample taken at primary tumor resection. Source: PBMCs, taken at surgery. The receptors were gathered from a male donor with early-stage non-small cell lung cancer.

The chain links TRBV5-1 to TRBJ1-1; D not certain. Trimming stripped 5 bases from V and 0 bases from J, with 8 bases between. This CDR3 spans 13 amino acids. From germline, CDR1 is SGHRS and CDR2 YFSETQ. The CDR3 here is CASRGRLNTEAFF. Written as DNA, the CDR3 is TGCGCCAGCAGGGGGAGATTGAACACTGAAGCTTTCTTT.

This clonotype occurred many times. V is TRBV15 and J is TRBJ1-1; D is uncertain. Germline values: CDR1 LNHNV, CDR2 YYDKDF (reference sequence). The CDR3 consists of 14 residues. Trimming cost V 5 bases and J 1 base, with 11 bases left between them. The CDR3 spells CATSARGRNTEAFF. The DNA for the CDR3 is TGTGCCACCAGCGCCCGAGGGAGGAACACTGAAGCTTTCTTT.

This clonotype is judged medium-sized. The chain carries TRBV27 and TRBJ2-1; 10 positions match TRBD2. With 6 bases clipped from V and 9 bases from J, the junction kept 8 bases outside the gene matches. Germline V CDR1 and CDR2: MNHEY, SMNVEV (reference sequence). CDR3 length equals 14 residues. CDR3 coding DNA: TGTGCCAGCAGGCGCCTAGCGGGAGCGCTTGAGCAGTTCTTC. It specifies CASRRLAGALEQFF.

This clonotype was observed a few times. This sequence joins TRBV3-1 and TRBJ2-3; no clear D gene. The germline CDR1 and CDR2 sequences are LGHDT and YNNKEL (reference sequence). The CDR3 spans 15 residues. Trimming took 1 base from V and 5 from J, leaving 13 bases between them. The CDR3 sequence is CASSQAHSGKDTQYF. DNA for the CDR3: TGTGCCAGCAGCCAAGCCCACTCCGGAAAAGATACGCAGTATTTT.

This clonotype was counted at least ten times. V usage is TRBV7-9 and J usage is TRBJ2-7; the match to TRBD2 covers 13 bases. Germline CDR1 and CDR2: SEHNR and FQNEAQ (reference sequence). The CDR3 loop spans 16 amino acids. Germline trimming cut 6 bases from V and 2 bases from J; bases unmatched to any gene: 7. CDR3 region: CASREEGTSGTYEQYF. For the CDR3, the DNA is TGTGCCAGCAGGGAAGAAGGGACTAGCGGGACCTACGAGCAGTACTTC.

This clonotype is categorized as medium-sized. The chain has TRBV20-1 and TRBJ2-7, with no clear D. The CDR3 spans 11 residues. Trimming left V 2 bases short and J 10 bases short, with 12 bases between. From germline, CDR1 is DFQATT and CDR2 SNEGSKA (reference sequence). CDR3 sequence (DNA): TGCAGTGCTAGATTCGATAGATTACAGTACTTC. Its translation: CSARFDRLQYF.

This clonotype ranks as medium-sized. This chain connects TRBV29-1 to TRBJ2-5, with a possible D match to TRBD1 (7 bases). Germline CDR1 SQVTM, CDR2 ANQGSEA. The V end lost 4 bases, the J end lost 1 base, and 16 bases lay between the germline ends. The CDR3 totals 15 residues. DNA for the CDR3: TGCAGCGTTGGGGAGGCGGGACAGAGCCAAGAGACCCAGTACTTC. This codes for CSVGEAGQSQETQYF.

This clonotype was counted between two and nine times. This chain joins TRBV24-1 and TRBJ1-2, with TRBD1 as a possible D gene (5 bases). From germline, CDR1 is KGHDR and CDR2 SFDVKD. The CDR3 has 14 residues. Trimming cost V 4 bases and J 4 bases, with 12 bases left between them. This CDR3 reads CATSDSGLGYGYTF. Written as DNA, the CDR3 is TGTGCCACCAGTGACTCAGGGCTCGGCTATGGCTACACCTTC.

This clonotype was seen a few times. The genes are TRBV27 and TRBJ2-7; possible D gene TRBD1, 6 bases. CDR1 MNHEY and CDR2 SMNVEV come from the germline V gene (reference sequence). V was cut by 10 bases and J by 3 bases, with 16 bases left in between. The CDR3 has 13 residues. CDR3 loop: CATQAGAFYEQYF. The CDR3 bases are TGTGCCACCCAGGCAGGGGCCTTCTACGAGCAGTACTTC.

This clonotype came up a few times. The chain joins TRBV2 to TRBJ2-7; tentatively, D is TRBD1 or TRBD2 (5 bases each). Germline-derived CDR1 and CDR2 are SNHLY and FYNNEI. With 5 bases removed from V and 2 bases from J, the gap between germline ends came to 13 bases. This CDR3 has 14 residues. The CDR3 loop is CASSPGRSTYEQYF. The CDR3 bases are TGTGCCAGCAGTCCGGGACGTTCGACCTACGAGCAGTACTTC. Filled out from reference TRBV2 and TRBJ2-7, the complete variable domain reads EPEVTQTPSHQVTQMGQEVILRCVPISNHLYFYWYRQILGQKVEFLVSFYNNEISEKSEIFDDQFSVERPDGSNFTLKIRSTKLEDSAMYFCASSPGRSTYEQYFGPGTRLTVT.

This clonotype was seen repeatedly, ten times or more. The V call is TRBV2, the J call TRBJ2-3, with TRBD2 matching 7 bases. The germline V gene has CDR1 SNHLY and CDR2 FYNNEI. V shed 9 bases, J shed 1 base, and the junction held 7 bases outside the gene matches. The CDR3 has 14 residues. CDR3 in amino acids: CASRREGGTDTQYF. For the CDR3, the DNA is TGTGCCAGTCGTAGGGAGGGCGGCACAGATACGCAGTATTTT.

In this sample, this clonotype turned up a few times. The V and J genes are TRBV30 and TRBJ2-7; D possibly corresponds to TRBD2 (6 bases). Germline CDR1 reads GTSNPN; CDR2 reads SVGIG (reference sequence). Trimming removed 0 bases at V and 3 bases at J, with 9 bases between. This CDR3 has 13 residues. CDR3 in amino acids: CAWSVNGGYEQYF. DNA of the CDR3: TGTGCCTGGAGTGTAAACGGGGGCTACGAGCAGTACTTC.

In this sample, this clonotype turned up a few times. The chain couples TRBV20-1 to TRBJ2-2; TRBD1 agrees at 11 bases. Germline V gene lookup returns CDR1 DFQATT and CDR2 SNEGSKA (reference sequence). There are 18 residues in the CDR3. V gave up 0 bases and J gave up 1 base; unmatched junction bases: 7. The CDR3 reads CSARDPRTGGLNTGELFF. In DNA, the CDR3 is TGCAGTGCTAGAGATCCCCGGACAGGGGGCTTGAACACCGGGGAGCTGTTTTTT.

This clonotype turned up a few times. The chain employs TRBV11-2 and TRBJ2-3, with a weak D call TRBD1 (5 bases). V was pared by 8 bases and J by 6 bases, with 9 bases between. The CDR3 totals 11 residues. Germline lookup yields CDR1 SGHAT and CDR2 FQNNGV. This CDR3 reads CASGQGDTQYF. As DNA, the CDR3 is TGTGCCAGCGGCCAGGGCGATACGCAGTATTTT.

The table lists this clonotype with a few counts. This chain uses TRBV24-1 with TRBJ2-7; 7 bases fit TRBD1. The V segment lost 3 bases and the J segment 1 base; nucleotides outside the gene matches: 11. The CDR3 consists of 17 residues. Germline CDR1 KGHDR, CDR2 SFDVKD. DNA of the CDR3: TGTGCCACCAGTGATGGTGGGACAGATAATACGTCCTACGAGCAGTACTTC. This codes for CATSDGGTDNTSYEQYF.

The chain has TRBV12-3 or TRBV12-4 and TRBJ2-4; 12 nucleotides agree with TRBD2. Losses at the gene ends were 6 bases for V and 5 bases for J; bases not matched to a gene: 2. This CDR3 contains 14 residues. CDR3 amino acids: CASSPSGGENIQYF. CDR3 nucleotides: TGTGCCAGCAGCCCTAGCGGGGGGGAAAACATTCAGTACTTC.

This clonotype was counted many times. The rearrangement joins TRBV20-1 to TRBJ1-4; D is uncertain. The V gene lost 1 base and the J gene lost 4 bases, with 13 bases spanning the gap. Germline V gene lookup returns CDR1 DFQATT and CDR2 SNEGSKA (reference sequence). The CDR3 length is 15 residues. The DNA of the CDR3 is TGCAGTGCTAGAGCAGGTGGTCCCGATAATGAAAAACTGTTTTTT. This translates into CSARAGGPDNEKLFF.

This clonotype was seen many times. The V call is TRBV4-3, the J call TRBJ2-1; possible D gene TRBD1, 5 bases. Germline V gene data show CDR1 as LGHNA and CDR2 as YSLEER. Trimming left V 3 bases short and J 6 bases short, with 15 bases between. The CDR3 is 15 residues long. CDR3 in amino acids: CASSQDNSVSNEQFF. The CDR3 coding sequence is TGCGCCAGCAGCCAGGACAACTCCGTAAGCAATGAGCAGTTCTTC.

This clonotype was picked up many times. J is TRBJ2-1 and V is TRBV19, with D unclear. There are 13 residues in the CDR3. Trimming removed 4 bases from V and 2 bases from J, with 6 bases in between. Germline lookup yields CDR1 LNHDA and CDR2 SQIVND (reference sequence). The CDR3 loop is CASSRAAYNEQFF. For the CDR3, the DNA is TGTGCCAGTAGTAGGGCAGCCTACAATGAGCAGTTCTTC.

The V and J genes are TRBV23-1 and TRBJ2-3; TRBD1 might be the D (6 bases). TRBV23-1 is identified as an open reading frame with a role that is uncertain. CDR3 length equals 15 residues. Trimming took 6 bases from V and 4 from J, leaving 17 bases between them. This CDR3 reads CASRNPGAEADTQYF. The CDR3 nucleotides read TGCGCCAGCAGAAATCCAGGGGCCGAGGCAGATACGCAGTATTTT.

This clonotype was counted at least ten times. This rearrangement joins TRBV3-1 to TRBJ2-1; D assignment may be TRBD1 or TRBD2 (5 bases each). CDR3 length: 14 residues. From germline, CDR1 is LGHDT and CDR2 YNNKEL (reference sequence). The V end was cut by 1 base, the J end by 8 bases, with 12 bases between. The chain's CDR3 is CASSQAGARDEQFF. The CDR3 nucleotides read TGTGCCAGCAGCCAAGCCGGGGCCCGGGATGAGCAGTTCTTC.

This clonotype is categorized as medium-sized. The V call is TRBV12-5, the J call TRBJ2-7; D might be TRBD1 or TRBD2, each matching 5 bases. CDR1 LGHNT and CDR2 FRNRAP come from the germline V gene. The CDR3 has 15 amino acids. The V end was cut by 0 bases, the J end by 5 bases, with 14 bases between. The CDR3 DNA follows: TGTGCTAGTGGTTTGGTAACGCAGGGACGGGACGAGCAGTACTTC. Its translation: CASGLVTQGRDEQYF.

This clonotype was seen many times. The V gene is TRBV5-1, the J gene TRBJ2-3; D unresolved. Trimming took off 5 bases at V and 3 bases at J, with 10 bases between the two ends. There are 13 residues in the CDR3. CDR1 is SGHRS, CDR2 YFSETQ, per germline. The CDR3 reads CASSPEVTDTQYF. The CDR3 DNA is TGCGCCAGCAGTCCAGAGGTAACAGATACGCAGTATTTT. Full variable domain (remainder filled in from reference TRBV5-1 and TRBJ2-3): KAGVTQTPRYLIKTRGQQVTLSCSPISGHRSVSWYQQTPGQGLQFLFEYFSETQRNKGNFPGRFSGRQFSNSRSEMNVSTLELGDSALYLCASSPEVTDTQYFGPGTRLTVL.